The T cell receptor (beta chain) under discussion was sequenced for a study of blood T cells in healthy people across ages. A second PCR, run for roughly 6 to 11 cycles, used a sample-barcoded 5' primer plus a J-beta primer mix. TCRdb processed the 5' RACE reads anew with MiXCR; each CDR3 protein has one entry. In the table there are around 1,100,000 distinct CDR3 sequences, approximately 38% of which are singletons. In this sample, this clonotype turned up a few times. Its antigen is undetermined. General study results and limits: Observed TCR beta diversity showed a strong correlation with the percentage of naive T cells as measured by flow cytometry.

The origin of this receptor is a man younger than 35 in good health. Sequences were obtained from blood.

The DNA of the CDR3 is TGTGCCAGCAGTCTGCGGGGGACTAGCGGCGGCACAGATACGCAGTATTTT. It translates to CASSLRGTSGGTDTQYF. The chain is built from TRBV12-3 or TRBV12-4 and TRBJ2-3; 11 positions match TRBD2. V lost 5 bases to trimming and J lost 1 base; unmatched junction nucleotides: 8. The CDR3 totals 17 residues.